This is a list of T cell receptor beta chains from one sample in a study of blood T cell repertoires in COVID-19. The method was immunoSEQ multiplex PCR; TCRdb's version includes in-frame clones alone and lacks a portion of them. The sample includes hundreds of thousands of clones, about 88% of them seen just once. The source material was PBMCs or T cells enriched from blood (not recorded which). The receptors were sampled from a woman between 50 and 59 years old who had recovered from COVID-19. Each CDR3 is given with its conserved first and last residue. A D gene is named only where the DNA matches it firmly. Clone size is not always given. Where it is, it says once, few, many or a class for expanded clones.

J	D	size	V	CDR3	DNA
TRBJ1-2	NA	NA	TRBV19	CASNNNQGNYGYTF	TGTGCCAGTAATAACAACCAGGGAAACTATGGCTACACCTTC
TRBJ1-2	NA	once	TRBV9	CASTKTSNYGYTF	TGTGCCAGCACCAAAACTAGTAACTATGGCTACACCTTC
TRBJ1-2	TRBD1	NA	TRBV5-4	CASSLPGQGVVNYGYTF	TGTGCCAGCAGCTTACCGGGACAGGGGGTTGTGAACTATGGCTACACCTTC
TRBJ2-3	NA	NA	TRBV29-1	CSVEDLLASSTDTQYF	TGCAGCGTTGAAGATCTCCTAGCGTCTAGCACAGATACGCAGTATTTT
TRBJ2-3	NA	NA	TRBV18	CASSPTGASSVDTQYF	TGTGCCAGCTCACCAACAGGTGCTAGTTCGGTTGATACGCAGTATTTT
TRBJ1-6	NA	NA	TRBV5-1	CASSLAQGNSPLHF	TGCGCCAGCAGCTTGGCCCAGGGGAATTCACCCCTCCACTTT
TRBJ1-2	TRBD1	NA	TRBV6-1	CASSEAEGQGGYGYTF	TGTGCCAGCAGTGAAGCGGAGGGACAGGGGGGCTATGGCTACACCTTC
TRBJ2-5	NA	few	TRBV2	CASGARGETQYF	TGTGCCAGCGGTGCCCGAGGAGAGACCCAGTACTTC
TRBJ2-7	TRBD1	NA	TRBV28	CASIPGQGSYEQYF	TGTGCCAGCATACCGGGACAGGGATCCTACGAGCAGTACTTC
TRBJ1-1	NA	NA	TRBV5-1	CASSSGPGYTEAFF	TGCGCCAGCAGCTCGGGTCCAGGGTACACTGAAGCTTTCTTT
TRBJ1-1	NA	NA	TRBV5-1	CASSLDSRGNTEAFF	TGCGCCAGCAGCTTGGATTCACGGGGGAACACTGAAGCTTTCTTT
TRBJ2-7	NA	NA	TRBV30	CAWSRFGEQYF	TGTGCCTGGAGTCGTTTCGGTGAGCAGTACTTC
TRBJ1-1	NA	NA	TRBV3-1/TRBV3-2	CASSLGWRAEGTFF	TGTGCCAGCAGCCTAGGATGGCGGGCCGAAGGAACTTTCTTT
TRBJ1-6	TRBD1	NA	TRBV7-3	CASSPPGQGAWGSPLHF	TGTGCCAGCAGCCCCCCGGGACAGGGGGCTTGGGGTTCACCCCTCCACTTT
TRBJ1-1	TRBD1	NA	TRBV5-1	CASSTGANTEAFF	TGCGCCAGCAGCACAGGGGCGAACACTGAAGCTTTCTTT
TRBJ2-1	NA	NA	TRBV2	CASSRVRDEQFF	TGTGCCAGCAGTCGAGTCAGGGATGAGCAGTTCTTC
TRBJ2-3	NA	NA	TRBV10-3	CAISPRRGETDTQYF	TGTGCCATCAGTCCACGTCGCGGGGAAACAGATACGCAGTATTTT
TRBJ2-2	NA	NA	TRBV27	CASSLSAGGELFF	TGTGCCAGCAGTTTATCGGCCGGGGGGGAGCTGTTTTTT
TRBJ2-3	NA	few	TRBV15	CATSRGLTVGDTQYF	TGTGCCACCAGCAGAGGTTTGACAGTTGGAGATACGCAGTATTTT
TRBJ2-7	TRBD1	NA	TRBV7-9	CASSSQGQGLLYEQYF	TGTGCCAGCAGCTCCCAAGGACAGGGTTTGCTCTACGAGCAGTACTTC
TRBJ2-1	TRBD2	NA	TRBV9	CASNGGLAGSSSYNEQFF	TGTGCCAGCAACGGGGGACTAGCGGGATCCAGCTCCTACAATGAGCAGTTCTTC
TRBJ2-7	NA	NA	TRBV27	CASSPRGRESFYEQYF	TGTGCCAGCAGTCCTCGTGGCAGGGAATCGTTCTACGAGCAGTACTTC
TRBJ1-1	NA	NA	TRBV6-1	CASSERPRQVPFRAFF	TGTGCCAGCAGTGAAAGACCGAGACAGGTTCCCTTTAGAGCTTTCTTT
TRBJ2-5	NA	NA	TRBV5-1	CASSLEVGAETQYF	TGCGCCAGCAGCTTGGAGGTGGGAGCAGAGACCCAGTACTTC
TRBJ1-1	NA	NA	TRBV6-6	CASSIRTTYTEAFF	TGTGCCAGCAGCATTCGGACAACATACACTGAAGCTTTCTTT
TRBJ1-1	NA	NA	TRBV11-2	CASSLDRPGIYMNTEAFF	TGTGCCAGCAGCTTAGATCGGCCCGGGATCTATATGAACACTGAAGCTTTCTTT
TRBJ1-1	NA	once	TRBV12-3/TRBV12-4	CASSATLTAGAFF	TGTGCCAGCAGTGCCACCTTGACCGCGGGAGCTTTCTTT
TRBJ2-1	NA	NA	TRBV2	CASSGLDNEQFF	TGTGCCAGCAGTGGGTTAGACAATGAGCAGTTCTTC
TRBJ2-7	NA	NA	TRBV7-2	CASRPDRPTYEQYF	TGTGCCAGCAGACCTGACAGGCCGACCTACGAGCAGTACTTC
TRBJ1-1	TRBD1	NA	TRBV9	CASSLQGGGTEAFF	TGTGCCAGCAGCCTGCAGGGGGGAGGCACTGAAGCTTTCTTT
TRBJ1-5	NA	NA	TRBV28	CASRIPLNRPTASNQPQHF	TGTGCCAGCAGGATACCCCTCAATCGTCCGACAGCTAGCAATCAGCCCCAGCATTTT
TRBJ2-4	TRBD2	NA	TRBV2	CASSGAGGNIQYF	TGTGCCAGCAGTGGGGCGGGGGGAAACATTCAGTACTTC
TRBJ2-7	TRBD2	once	TRBV5-1	CASSEPGLAGTNEQYF	TGCGCCAGCAGCGAACCGGGACTAGCGGGGACAAACGAGCAGTACTTC
TRBJ2-7	NA	NA	TRBV10-2	CASMGLNYEQYF	TGCGCCAGCATGGGACTGAACTACGAGCAGTACTTC
TRBJ1-2	NA	NA	TRBV19	CASSMSRGGGGYTF	TGTGCCAGTAGTATGAGTAGGGGCGGCGGAGGCTACACCTTC
TRBJ1-4	TRBD1	NA	TRBV6-6	CASSQGKQGLNEKLFF	TGTGCCAGCAGTCAGGGGAAACAGGGGTTAAATGAAAAACTGTTTTTT
TRBJ1-5	NA	NA	TRBV18	CASSPYPWGEGQPQHF	TGTGCCAGCTCACCCTATCCCTGGGGGGAGGGTCAGCCCCAGCATTTT
TRBJ2-5	NA	NA	TRBV5-6	CASSLARKTQYF	TGTGCCAGCAGCTTGGCCAGGAAGACCCAGTACTTC
TRBJ2-3	NA	once	TRBV7-8	CASSWSGAPDTQYF	TGTGCCAGCAGCTGGTCAGGGGCCCCAGATACGCAGTATTTT
TRBJ1-5	NA	NA	TRBV19	CASTDRTGSNQPQHF	TGTGCCAGTACCGACAGGACGGGGAGCAATCAGCCCCAGCATTTT
TRBJ2-6	TRBD1	NA	TRBV5-1	CASSGGGQGANTGANVLTF	TGCGCCAGCAGCGGCGGTGGACAGGGGGCCAATACTGGGGCCAACGTCCTGACTTTC
TRBJ2-2	TRBD1	NA	TRBV6-4	CASSRDRVSGELFF	TGTGCCAGCAGCCGGGACAGGGTCAGCGGGGAGCTGTTTTTT
TRBJ1-1	NA	NA	TRBV7-9	CASSLASVNTEAFF	TGTGCCAGCAGCTTAGCGTCGGTGAACACTGAAGCTTTCTTT
TRBJ2-5	TRBD2	NA	TRBV5-1	CASSGTSVPQETQYF	TGCGCCAGCAGTGGCACTAGCGTACCCCAAGAGACCCAGTACTTC
TRBJ1-2	TRBD1	NA	TRBV15	CATRAGGAYGYTF	TGTGCCACCAGGGCAGGGGGCGCCTATGGCTACACCTTC
TRBJ2-2	NA	once	TRBV5-5	CASSQAGGWSTGELFF	TGTGCCAGCAGCCAAGCGGGTGGGTGGAGCACCGGGGAGCTGTTTTTT
TRBJ1-1	TRBD1	NA	TRBV28	CASTGQGDTEAFF	TGTGCCAGCACGGGACAGGGGGACACTGAAGCTTTCTTT
TRBJ2-7	TRBD2	NA	TRBV10-3	CAIGAGERYEQYF	TGTGCCATCGGTGCGGGAGAGAGGTACGAGCAGTACTTC
TRBJ1-4	NA	NA	TRBV28	CASSFWDFQQNEKLFF	TGTGCCAGCAGTTTTTGGGACTTCCAACAAAATGAAAAACTGTTTTTT
TRBJ1-1	TRBD1	NA	TRBV25-1	CASSEQGGRTEAFF	TGTGCCAGCAGTGAACAGGGGGGAAGGACTGAAGCTTTCTTT
TRBJ1-6	NA	NA	TRBV27	CASSWSLNSPLHF	TGTGCCAGCAGTTGGAGCCTTAATTCACCCCTCCACTTT
TRBJ2-1	NA	NA	TRBV27	CASSPIGLADRLQFF	TGTGCCAGCAGCCCCATCGGATTAGCGGATAGACTTCAGTTCTTC
TRBJ1-1	NA	few	TRBV28	CASSSTWTGGNTEAFF	TGTGCCAGCAGTTCCACCTGGACGGGGGGAAACACTGAAGCTTTCTTT
TRBJ1-4	NA	NA	TRBV4-1	CASSQRQPGKLFF	TGCGCCAGCAGCCAGAGACAGCCCGGAAAACTGTTTTTT
TRBJ2-2	NA	NA	TRBV9	CASSVEGSPTYQRTGELFF	TGTGCCAGCAGCGTAGAAGGCTCCCCCACCTATCAGCGCACCGGGGAGCTGTTTTTT
TRBJ2-5	NA	NA	TRBV28	CASSRRMEETQYF	TGTGCCAGCAGCCGACGAATGGAGGAGACCCAGTACTTC
TRBJ2-7	TRBD2	few	TRBV2	CASRTRGLAGGPYEQYF	TGTGCCAGCAGAACACGGGGACTAGCGGGAGGTCCCTACGAGCAGTACTTC
TRBJ1-5	TRBD1	NA	TRBV2	CASSEVQGASQPQHF	TGTGCCAGCAGTGAAGTCCAGGGGGCAAGTCAGCCCCAGCATTTT
TRBJ1-2	NA	NA	TRBV30	CAWRSVSVQGRFYGYTF	TGTGCCTGGAGATCGGTAAGCGTCCAGGGAAGGTTCTATGGCTACACCTTC
TRBJ1-4	NA	NA	TRBV6-2/TRBV6-3	CASSDGNNEKLFF	TGTGCCAGCAGTGACGGGAATAATGAAAAACTGTTTTTT